Shown below are 30 T cell receptor beta chains from a single sample sequenced in a study of blood T cell repertoires in COVID-19. TCRdb keeps only in-frame clones here, not all; method: immunoSEQ multiplex PCR. The sample gives approximately 150,000 clones, approximately 86% of which show up once; over 2% is in the top ten. Sequencing was done on a sample of peripheral blood. The receptors stem from a woman older than 75 with COVID-19, enrolled during active disease.

The V gene is TRBV5-1, the J gene TRBJ2-1, with 8 nucleotides matching TRBD2. Germline V gene data show CDR1 as SGHRS and CDR2 as YFSETQ. V trimming: 2 bases; J trimming: 0 bases; junction bases outside the gene matches: 1. The length of the CDR3 is 15 residues. The CDR3 here is CASSFAGGSYNEQFF. CDR3 sequence (DNA): TGCGCCAGCAGCTTTGCGGGAGGCTCCTACAATGAGCAGTTCTTC.

A word on this clone: One end of the junction fails to match germline, which may point to a read error. The V gene is TRBV7-9, the J gene TRBJ2-7; the D is unclear. There are 15 residues in the CDR3. CDR1 is SEHNR, CDR2 FQNEAQ, per germline (reference sequence). CDR3 in DNA: TGTGCCAGCACCTTAAGCGTGTCCGGGTTAAACGAGCAGTACTTC. Protein product: CASTLSVSGLNEQYF.

The J gene is TRBJ2-5, the V gene TRBV19; D is possibly TRBD1 (5 bases). Germline assignment: CDR1 LNHDA and CDR2 SQIVND (reference sequence). The CDR3 loop spans 12 amino acids. V was trimmed by 3 bases and J by 4 bases, leaving 6 bases between them. CDR3 amino acids: CASSIQGETQYF. CDR3 in DNA: TGTGCCAGTAGTATTCAGGGAGAGACCCAGTACTTC.

This clone was observed a single time. CDR3 in amino acids: CATSGQGDKLFF. CDR3 nucleotides: TGTGCCACCAGTGGACAGGGGGATAAACTGTTTTTT. The chain employs TRBV24-1 and TRBJ1-4; 9 bases are shared with TRBD1. V trimming: 5 bases; J trimming: 11 bases; junction bases outside the gene matches: 2. Germline V gene data show CDR1 as KGHDR and CDR2 as SFDVKD. The length of the CDR3 is 12 residues.

This clone turned up a few times. V and J are TRBV13 and TRBJ2-7, with 9 bases lining up with TRBD1. The CDR3 totals 16 residues. The J segment lost 2 bases and the V segment lost 4 bases, leaving 9 bases of the junction unmatched. Germline loops: CDR1 PRHDT, CDR2 FYEKMQ (reference sequence). The CDR3 nucleotides are TGTGCCAGCAGCTACCTCGCCGGGACAGGGCCCTACGAGCAGTACTTC. Protein product: CASSYLAGTGPYEQYF.

This clone was counted a few times. This chain connects TRBV19 to TRBJ1-5; D not certain. This CDR3 spans 14 amino acids. The V and J ends lost 7 bases and 4 bases respectively, with 14 bases between them. In germline, CDR1 is LNHDA, CDR2 SQIVND (reference sequence). This CDR3 reads CASIRWQRNQPQHF. The CDR3 coding sequence is TGTGCCAGTATACGGTGGCAGCGGAATCAGCCCCAGCATTTT.

The gene calls are TRBV5-1 and TRBJ1-6, with 7 bases that match TRBD1. V dropped 0 bases and J dropped 7; count of bases not matched to a gene: 7. The CDR3 has 16 amino acids. CDR1 and CDR2 from the germline V gene are SGHRS and YFSETQ. The CDR3 loop reads CASSLELTGTNSPLHF. DNA of the CDR3: TGCGCCAGCAGCTTGGAATTGACAGGGACAAATTCACCCCTCCACTTT.

This sequence joins TRBV6-2 or TRBV6-3 and TRBJ2-1; D call uncertain. Trimming left V 1 base short and J 6 bases short, with 16 bases between. Germline CDR1 and CDR2: MNHEY and SVGEGT. This CDR3 region has 16 residues. The CDR3 bases are TGTGCCAGCAGTTACTTCGGCGGTGCTACGGCCAATGAGCAGTTCTTC. The encoded protein is CASSYFGGATANEQFF.

This rearrangement joins TRBV28 to TRBJ2-7, with TRBD1 identical over 8 bases. CDR3 length: 14 amino acids. Germline loops: CDR1 MDHEN, CDR2 SYDVKM. V lost 3 bases to trimming and J lost 5 bases; unmatched junction nucleotides: 6. CDR3 DNA sequence: TGTGCCAGCAGTTTCGGCAGGGGGCTAAACGAGCAGTACTTC. Encoded protein: CASSFGRGLNEQYF.

The genes are TRBV5-4 and TRBJ2-7; D possibly corresponds to TRBD1 (5 bases). V shed 0 bases and J shed 4 bases, with 8 bases lying between them. The V gene's germline CDR1 is SGHNT and CDR2 YYREEE (reference sequence). This CDR3 spans 13 amino acids. CDR3 residues: CASSLEGAYEQYF. CDR3 in DNA: TGTGCCAGCAGCTTGGAAGGGGCATACGAGCAGTACTTC.

The rearrangement links TRBV2 to TRBJ2-3, with 12 bases lining up with TRBD2. Germline values: CDR1 SNHLY, CDR2 FYNNEI. The trim removed 6 bases at V and 5 bases at J, leaving 3 bases unmatched. The CDR3 length is 14 residues. The CDR3 bases are TGTGCCAGCAGGGAGGGACTAGCGGGAGATACGCAGTATTTT. It is translated as CASREGLAGDTQYF.

The rearrangement uses TRBV7-2 and TRBJ1-3; 7 bases agree with TRBD1. Per the germline V gene, CDR1 is SGHTA and CDR2 is FQGNSA. V shed 5 bases and J 0 bases; nucleotides not matched to a gene: 4. This CDR3 contains 15 residues. CDR3 DNA: TGTGCCAGCAGCGCGGGACAGACCTCTGGAAACACCATATATTTT. Amino acid sequence: CASSAGQTSGNTIYF.

This clone was seen only once. The V and J genes are TRBV12-2 and TRBJ1-1; the DNA was not compared with TRBD1, the D call given in the table. TRBV12-2 has pseudogene status. The CDR3 is 15 amino acids. The CDR3 spells CASRLVPGDGTEAFF. The CDR3 coding sequence is TGTGCAAGTCGCTTAGTACCAGGGGATGGCACTGAAGCTTTCTTT.

The V and J genes are TRBV7-9 and TRBJ2-2; 7 bases fit TRBD1. V gave up 3 bases and J gave up 6 bases; unmatched junction bases: 10. Looked up from germline, CDR1 is SEHNR and CDR2 is FQNEAQ (reference sequence). The CDR3 consists of 16 residues. CDR3 DNA sequence: TGTGCCAGCAGCTTCCACAGGGACAGAATACCCGGGGAGCTGTTTTTT. Translation: CASSFHRDRIPGELFF.

The V call is TRBV7-9, the J call TRBJ2-3; a weak D match, TRBD1 (6 bases). V dropped 5 bases and J dropped 6 bases, with 12 bases sitting between them. This CDR3 comprises 13 residues. Germline V gene sequence: CDR1 SEHNR, CDR2 FQNEAQ (reference sequence). The CDR3 here is CASSDSTGDTQYF. CDR3 bases: TGTGCCAGCAGCGATTCCACAGGGGATACGCAGTATTTT.

This chain connects TRBV6-1 to TRBJ2-1; 10 nucleotides line up with TRBD2. The CDR3 has 15 residues. Germline V gives CDR1 MNHNS, CDR2 SASEGT. The V and J ends lost 4 bases and 7 bases, in that order; junction bases with no gene match: 7. The CDR3 nucleotides are TGTGCCAGCAGTGTAGCGGGAGGACGGCGGAATGAGCAGTTCTTC. It is translated as CASSVAGGRRNEQFF.

The chain is built from TRBV29-1 and TRBJ2-5, with 7 bases lining up with TRBD1. The CDR3 is 13 residues long. Germline V CDR1 and CDR2: SQVTM, ANQGSEA. The CDR3 DNA is TGCAGGGCAGGGGGTGCCCCCCAAGAGACCCAGTACTTC. It encodes CRAGGAPQETQYF.

The chain couples TRBV19 to TRBJ1-5; 9 nucleotides line up with TRBD1. The V gene's germline CDR1 is LNHDA and CDR2 SQIVND (reference sequence). V lost 8 bases and J lost 7; bases outside the gene matches: 18. The CDR3 loop spans 17 amino acids. CDR3 sequence: CASGPPLTGTGRQPQHF. CDR3 sequence (DNA): TGTGCCAGTGGCCCTCCTTTAACCGGGACAGGGAGGCAGCCCCAGCATTTT.

This clone has only one observation. Mismatch with germline at one junction end may stem from a read error. The chain couples TRBV4-2 to TRBJ1-1; D might be TRBD1 (5 bases). The CDR3 sequence is 15 residues long. Germline-derived CDR1 and CDR2 are LGHNA and YNFKEQ. CDR3: CASNQMGQINTEAFF. The DNA of the CDR3 is TGTGCCAGCAACCAAATGGGGCAGATAAACACTGAAGCTTTCTTT.

The chain has TRBV5-5 and TRBJ1-4; no firm D call. V was pared by 3 bases and J by 6 bases, with 15 bases between. The CDR3 consists of 15 residues. The germline gives CDR1 SGHKS, CDR2 YYEKEE (reference sequence). The CDR3 bases are TGTGCCAGCAGCTCCGGCTACGGGAGGGATGAAAAACTGTTTTTT. It yields the protein CASSSGYGRDEKLFF.

The chain uses TRBV4-3 and TRBJ1-4; D remains unclear. Germline V gene lookup returns CDR1 LGHNA and CDR2 YSLEER. CDR3 size: 15 residues. Trimming pared 1 base from V and 4 bases from J, leaving 10 bases between. This CDR3 reads CASSQGWQVNEKLFF. The CDR3 DNA reads TGCGCCAGCAGCCAAGGGTGGCAGGTTAATGAAAAACTGTTTTTT.

This clone was counted a few times. This CDR3 reads CASSLEASAGEQFF. The CDR3 DNA is TGTGCCAGCAGCTTAGAGGCTAGCGCAGGTGAGCAGTTCTTC. This chain uses TRBV7-2 with TRBJ2-1, with D maybe TRBD2 (6 bases). This CDR3 region has 14 residues. The V end lost 1 base, the J end lost 9 bases, and 13 bases lay between the germline ends. Germline lookup yields CDR1 SGHTA and CDR2 FQGNSA. Full variable domain (remainder filled in from reference TRBV7-2 and TRBJ2-1): GAGVSQSPSNKVTEKGKDVELRCDPISGHTALYWYRQSLGQGLEFLIYFQGNSAPDKSGLPSDRFSAERTGGSVSTLTIQRTQQEDSAVYLCASSLEASAGEQFFGPGTRLTVL.

The chain is built from TRBV28 and TRBJ1-4; TRBD1 agrees at 7 bases. This CDR3 has 18 residues. Germline CDR1 is MDHEN and CDR2 is SYDVKM. Losses at the gene ends were 5 bases for V and 5 bases for J; bases not matched to a gene: 17. CDR3 loop: CASSPQTLRQGGNEKLFF. The CDR3 nucleotides are TGTGCCAGCAGTCCGCAAACCCTCCGACAGGGCGGAAATGAAAAACTGTTTTTT. Drawing the rest from reference TRBV28 and TRBJ1-4, the complete variable domain is DVKVTQSSRYLVKRTGEKVFLECVQDMDHENMFWYRQDPGLGLRLIYFSYDVKMKEKGDIPEGYSVSREKKERFSLILESASTNQTSMYLCASSPQTLRQGGNEKLFFGSGTQLSVL.

As concerns this clone: Other DNA sequences within the sample encode an identical CDR3. The CDR3 DNA reads as TGTGCCAGCAGTCCCCCGGGAAACACTGAAGCTTTCTTT. Residues: CASSPPGNTEAFF. The chain has TRBV28 and TRBJ1-1; no clear D. The CDR3 covers 13 residues. Per the germline V gene, CDR1 is MDHEN and CDR2 is SYDVKM. Deletions cut 5 bases from V and 2 bases from J, with 9 bases between.

The V and J genes are TRBV21-1 and TRBJ2-7; whether TRBD2, the table's D call, matches the DNA was not checked. TRBV21-1 is a pseudogene segment. The CDR3 runs to 18 residues. CDR3 DNA: TGTGCCAGCAGCAAATTAAGAGCTAGCGGGACGAGCTCCTACGAGCAGTACTTC. It codes for CASSKLRASGTSSYEQYF.

CDR3 nucleotide sequence: TGCGCCAGCAGCGTCGGACAGGGAAGCGGTACTGAAGCTTTCTTT. Translating it yields CASSVGQGSGTEAFF. The chain is built from TRBV5-1 and TRBJ1-1; 8 nucleotides match TRBD1. Germline lookup yields CDR1 SGHRS and CDR2 YFSETQ. The CDR3 extends over 15 amino acids. The ends lost 4 bases at V and 5 bases at J; junction bases unmatched: 10.

This clone appeared a few times. The sample has other DNA sequences that encode this CDR3 too. The chain is built from TRBV25-1 and TRBJ2-2, with a tentative D call TRBD2 (6 bases). This CDR3 spans 15 amino acids. Trimming took off 3 bases at V and 3 bases at J, with 11 bases between the two ends. Germline V gene sequence: CDR1 MGHDK, CDR2 SYGVNS. CDR3 protein: CASSEGGVDTGELFF. In DNA, the CDR3 is TGTGCCAGCAGTGAGGGGGGAGTCGACACCGGGGAGCTGTTTTTT.

This clone appeared once. CDR3: CSASPGDTEAFF. The DNA for the CDR3 is TGCAGCGCCAGTCCGGGGGACACTGAAGCTTTCTTT. This chain joins TRBV29-1 and TRBJ1-1; tentatively, D is TRBD1 (5 bases). From germline, CDR1 is SQVTM and CDR2 ANQGSEA. The CDR3 runs to 12 residues. Trimming took 7 bases from V and 3 from J, leaving 12 bases between them.

V is TRBV27 and J is TRBJ2-1; 11 bases agree with TRBD2. The V segment lost 2 bases and the J segment 4 bases; nucleotides outside the gene matches: 10. CDR3 size: 18 residues. From germline, CDR1 is MNHEY and CDR2 SMNVEV (reference sequence). CDR3 bases: TGTGCCAGCAGTTTAAGTCAAGTAGCGGGAGGGATATACAATGAGCAGTTCTTC. This gives the protein CASSLSQVAGGIYNEQFF.

The CDR3, as DNA: TGTGCCAGCAGTACGACAGGGGACCAAGAGACCCAGTACTTC. Translating gives CASSTTGDQETQYF. The chain joins TRBV28 to TRBJ2-5; 8 bases align to TRBD1. The J segment lost 0 bases and the V segment lost 5 bases, leaving 2 bases of the junction unmatched. The CDR3 has 14 amino acids. Germline loops: CDR1 MDHEN, CDR2 SYDVKM.